These T cell receptor beta chains were read from a single sample in a study of blood T cell repertoires in COVID-19. TCRdb's copy holds only in-frame clones and misses some; the assay was immunoSEQ multiplex PCR. This sample carries fewer than 90,000 clones, 75% to 90% of them seen once, and the ten largest clones take roughly 15%. Sequencing was carried out using peripheral blood. The source of these receptors is a male donor with acute or convalescent COVID-19. Each CDR3 is given with its conserved first and last residue. Each record gives: V gene, D gene, J gene, clone size, CDR3 protein, CDR3 DNA. A D gene is named only where the DNA matches it firmly. Not all rows give a size; the values are once, few, many and, for expanded clones, a class.

v_gene: TRBV13
d_gene: TRBD1
j_gene: TRBJ1-4
abundance: NA
CDR3aa: CASSLQAGGRDNEKLFF
CDR3nt: TGTGCCAGCAGCTTACAAGCAGGGGGCAGAGATAATGAAAAACTGTTTTTT

v_gene: TRBV5-1
d_gene: TRBD1
j_gene: TRBJ1-4
abundance: NA
CDR3aa: CASSLDVGGSGNEKLFF
CDR3nt: TGCGCCAGCAGCTTGGATGTAGGGGGCTCTGGTAATGAAAAACTGTTTTTT

v_gene: TRBV6-5
d_gene: NA
j_gene: TRBJ2-3
abundance: once
CDR3aa: CASSWQVGQGGQYF
CDR3nt: TGTGCCAGCAGTTGGCAGGTGGGCCAGGGCGGACAGTATTTT

v_gene: TRBV10-3
d_gene: TRBD2
j_gene: TRBJ2-5
abundance: NA
CDR3aa: CAIGGGPETQYF
CDR3nt: TGTGCCATCGGGGGGGGACCAGAGACCCAGTACTTC

v_gene: TRBV19
d_gene: NA
j_gene: TRBJ1-2
abundance: NA
CDR3aa: CASSIGSSFYGYTF
CDR3nt: TGTGCCAGTAGTATCGGGTCCTCCTTCTATGGCTACACCTTC

v_gene: TRBV6-4
d_gene: NA
j_gene: TRBJ1-1
abundance: NA
CDR3aa: CASSVDSLNTEAFF
CDR3nt: TGTGCCAGCAGTGTGGACAGCTTGAACACTGAAGCTTTCTTT

v_gene: TRBV5-4
d_gene: NA
j_gene: TRBJ2-5
abundance: NA
CDR3aa: CASSGTQGGVETQYF
CDR3nt: TGTGCCAGCAGCGGAACCCAGGGGGGCGTAGAGACCCAGTACTTC

v_gene: TRBV11-2
d_gene: TRBD2
j_gene: TRBJ2-7
abundance: NA
CDR3aa: CASSPSGPAGGEQYF
CDR3nt: TGTGCCAGCAGCCCCTCGGGCCCAGCGGGGGGCGAGCAGTACTTC

v_gene: TRBV6-1
d_gene: TRBD1
j_gene: TRBJ2-7
abundance: NA
CDR3aa: CASSEAPVWTGSSYEQYF
CDR3nt: TGTGCCAGCAGTGAAGCCCCCGTTTGGACAGGTAGTTCCTACGAGCAGTACTTC

v_gene: TRBV7-2
d_gene: NA
j_gene: TRBJ2-1
abundance: NA
CDR3aa: CASSLGGWGAYNEQFF
CDR3nt: TGTGCCAGCAGCTTAGGTGGGTGGGGGGCCTACAATGAGCAGTTCTTC

v_gene: TRBV30
d_gene: NA
j_gene: TRBJ2-2
abundance: once
CDR3aa: CAWSALRTGELFF
CDR3nt: TGTGCCTGGAGCGCCCTTCGGACCGGGGAGCTGTTTTTT

v_gene: TRBV25-1
d_gene: NA
j_gene: TRBJ2-7
abundance: NA
CDR3aa: CASSEFRSGTRYEQYF
CDR3nt: TGTGCCAGCAGTGAATTTCGATCGGGGACACGCTACGAGCAGTACTTC

v_gene: TRBV7-8
d_gene: NA
j_gene: TRBJ2-4
abundance: NA
CDR3aa: CASSPGVAGNIQYF
CDR3nt: TGTGCCAGCAGCCCAGGGGTTGCCGGAAACATTCAGTACTTC

v_gene: TRBV18
d_gene: NA
j_gene: TRBJ1-3
abundance: NA
CDR3aa: CASSRDTSGNTIYF
CDR3nt: TGTGCCAGCTCACGTGACACCTCTGGAAACACCATATATTTT

v_gene: TRBV29-1
d_gene: TRBD1
j_gene: TRBJ2-6
abundance: NA
CDR3aa: CSVEIATGGSSGANVLTF
CDR3nt: TGCAGCGTTGAAATAGCGACAGGGGGTTCCTCTGGGGCCAACGTCCTGACTTTC

v_gene: TRBV10-3
d_gene: TRBD1
j_gene: TRBJ2-7
abundance: once
CDR3aa: CAISPGQGGYEQYF
CDR3nt: TGTGCCATAAGCCCGGGACAGGGGGGTTACGAGCAGTACTTC

v_gene: TRBV11-2
d_gene: NA
j_gene: TRBJ1-6
abundance: NA
CDR3aa: CASSLVQGPGWNSPLHF
CDR3nt: TGTGCCAGCAGCTTAGTCCAGGGGCCAGGGTGGAATTCACCCCTCCACTTT

v_gene: TRBV10-3
d_gene: TRBD1
j_gene: TRBJ1-4
abundance: once
CDR3aa: CAISEGRGNEKLFF
CDR3nt: TGTGCCATCAGTGAAGGCAGGGGGAATGAAAAACTGTTTTTT

v_gene: TRBV18
d_gene: TRBD2
j_gene: TRBJ2-3
abundance: NA
CDR3aa: CASSLGLAGGHPDTQYF
CDR3nt: TGTGCCAGCTCACTTGGACTAGCGGGGGGGCACCCAGATACGCAGTATTTT

v_gene: TRBV27
d_gene: TRBD2
j_gene: TRBJ2-2
abundance: NA
CDR3aa: CASRPSGGGTGELFF
CDR3nt: TGTGCCAGCAGACCCAGCGGGGGCGGCACCGGGGAGCTGTTTTTT

v_gene: TRBV18
d_gene: TRBD1
j_gene: TRBJ1-2
abundance: few
CDR3aa: CASSVDRDYGYTF
CDR3nt: TGTGCCAGCTCGGTGGACAGGGACTATGGCTACACCTTC

v_gene: TRBV6-5
d_gene: NA
j_gene: TRBJ1-2
abundance: NA
CDR3aa: CASSTDTKAYGYTF
CDR3nt: TGTGCCAGCAGTACGGACACTAAAGCCTATGGCTACACCTTC

v_gene: TRBV19
d_gene: TRBD1
j_gene: TRBJ1-5
abundance: NA
CDR3aa: CASSIADRGRQPQHF
CDR3nt: TGTGCCAGTAGTATAGCAGACAGGGGGCGTCAGCCCCAGCATTTT

v_gene: TRBV6-6
d_gene: TRBD1
j_gene: TRBJ1-2
abundance: NA
CDR3aa: CASSPRGQGGYTF
CDR3nt: TGTGCCAGCAGCCCCAGGGGGCAGGGTGGCTACACCTTC

v_gene: TRBV5-1
d_gene: NA
j_gene: TRBJ2-5
abundance: NA
CDR3aa: CASSLARRQETQYF
CDR3nt: TGCGCCAGCAGCTTGGCGCGGAGACAAGAGACCCAGTACTTC

v_gene: TRBV4-2
d_gene: NA
j_gene: TRBJ2-1
abundance: NA
CDR3aa: CASSQYESSYNEQFF
CDR3nt: TGTGCCAGCAGCCAATACGAGAGCTCCTACAATGAGCAGTTCTTC

v_gene: TRBV7-9
d_gene: TRBD1
j_gene: TRBJ1-2
abundance: NA
CDR3aa: CASSIQGAENYGYTF
CDR3nt: TGTGCCAGCAGCATACAGGGGGCTGAAAACTATGGCTACACCTTC

v_gene: TRBV5-6
d_gene: TRBD1
j_gene: TRBJ2-7
abundance: few
CDR3aa: CASSLGLIPGGNEQYF
CDR3nt: TGTGCCAGCAGCTTAGGGCTGATCCCAGGGGGAAACGAGCAGTACTTC

v_gene: TRBV15
d_gene: NA
j_gene: TRBJ1-6
abundance: NA
CDR3aa: CATSRERGGLGSPLHF
CDR3nt: TGTGCCACCAGCAGAGAACGGGGGGGTCTAGGTTCACCCCTCCACTTT

v_gene: TRBV24-1
d_gene: NA
j_gene: TRBJ2-5
abundance: NA
CDR3aa: CATSDRGQGWETQYF
CDR3nt: TGTGCCACCAGTGACAGGGGCCAGGGTTGGGAGACCCAGTACTTC

v_gene: TRBV5-5
d_gene: TRBD1
j_gene: TRBJ1-6
abundance: NA
CDR3aa: CASTLGQGGNSPLHF
CDR3nt: TGTGCCAGCACCCTCGGACAGGGGGGTAATTCACCCCTCCACTTT